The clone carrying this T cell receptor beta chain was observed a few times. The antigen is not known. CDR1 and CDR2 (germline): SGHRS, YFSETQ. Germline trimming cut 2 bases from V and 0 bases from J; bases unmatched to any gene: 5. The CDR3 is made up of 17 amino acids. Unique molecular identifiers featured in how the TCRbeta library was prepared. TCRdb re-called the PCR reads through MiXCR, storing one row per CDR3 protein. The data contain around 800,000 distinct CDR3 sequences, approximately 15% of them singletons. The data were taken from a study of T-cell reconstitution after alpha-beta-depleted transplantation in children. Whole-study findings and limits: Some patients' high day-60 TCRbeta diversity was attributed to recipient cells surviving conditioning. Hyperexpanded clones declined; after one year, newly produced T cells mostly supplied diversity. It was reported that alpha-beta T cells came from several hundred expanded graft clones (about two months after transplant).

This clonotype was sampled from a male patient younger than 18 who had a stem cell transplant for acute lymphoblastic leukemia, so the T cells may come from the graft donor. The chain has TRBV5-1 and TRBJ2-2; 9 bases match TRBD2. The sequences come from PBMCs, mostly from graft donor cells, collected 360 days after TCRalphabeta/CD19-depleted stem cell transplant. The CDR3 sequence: CASSFRPSGANTGELFF. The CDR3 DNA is TGCGCCAGCAGCTTCCGTCCTAGCGGGGCGAACACCGGGGAGCTGTTTTTT.